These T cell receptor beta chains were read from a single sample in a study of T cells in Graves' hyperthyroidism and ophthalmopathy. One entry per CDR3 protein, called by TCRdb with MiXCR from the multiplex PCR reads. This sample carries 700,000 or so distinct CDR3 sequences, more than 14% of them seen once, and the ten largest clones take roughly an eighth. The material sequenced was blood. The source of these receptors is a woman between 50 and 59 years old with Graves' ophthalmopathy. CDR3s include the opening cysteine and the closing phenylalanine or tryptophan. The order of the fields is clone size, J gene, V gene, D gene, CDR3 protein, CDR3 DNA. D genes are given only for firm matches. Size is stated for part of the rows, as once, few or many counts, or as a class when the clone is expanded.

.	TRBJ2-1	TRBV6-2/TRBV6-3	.	CASSYSIGSLHEQFF	TGTGCCAGCAGTTACTCGATAGGGTCTCTGCATGAGCAGTTCTTC
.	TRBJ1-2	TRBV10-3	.	CAARDKPYGYTF	TGTGCCGCCCGGGACAAGCCCTATGGCTACACCTTC
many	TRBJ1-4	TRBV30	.	CAWSVGWNEKLFF	TGTGCCTGGAGTGTAGGGTGGAATGAAAAACTGTTTTTT
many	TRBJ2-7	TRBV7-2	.	CASTPQGGSYEQYF	TGTGCCAGCACCCCCCAAGGCGGCTCCTACGAGCAGTACTTC
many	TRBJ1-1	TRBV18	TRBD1	CASSPSGQEVEAFF	TGTGCCAGCTCACCATCGGGACAGGAAGTTGAAGCTTTCTTT
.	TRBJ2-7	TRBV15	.	CATSPDRNYEQYF	TGTGCCACCAGCCCAGACAGGAATTACGAGCAGTACTTC
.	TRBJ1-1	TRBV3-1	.	CASSQSQGGEAFF	TGTGCCAGCAGCCAATCACAGGGAGGTGAAGCTTTCTTT
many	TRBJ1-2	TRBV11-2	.	CASSLVLRNYGYTF	TGTGCCAGCAGCTTAGTTTTACGGAACTATGGCTACACCTTC
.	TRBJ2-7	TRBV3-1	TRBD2	CASSQINGLDRYEQYF	TGTGCCAGCAGCCAAATTAACGGACTAGACCGCTACGAGCAGTACTTC
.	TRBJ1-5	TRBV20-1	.	CSATPGTINRPQHF	TGCAGTGCCACCCCCGGGACCATTAATCGGCCCCAGCATTTT
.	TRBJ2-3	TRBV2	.	CARSTSTDTQYF	TGTGCCAGGAGCACTAGCACAGATACGCAGTATTTT
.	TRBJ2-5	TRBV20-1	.	CSASSRETQYF	TGCAGTGCTAGCAGCCGAGAGACCCAGTACTTC
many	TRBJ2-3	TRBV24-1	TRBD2	CATSDNLGASGSADTQYF	TGTGCCACCAGTGATAATCTCGGGGCTAGCGGGAGCGCGGATACGCAGTATTTT
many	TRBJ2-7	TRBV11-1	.	CASSFHWGEQYF	TGTGCCAGCAGCTTCCACTGGGGGGAGCAGTACTTC
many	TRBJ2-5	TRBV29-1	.	CSVARDPRETQYF	TGCAGCGTCGCCCGGGATCCCCGGGAGACCCAGTACTTC
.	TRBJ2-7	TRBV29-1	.	CSVVGQSYEQYF	TGCAGCGTTGTTGGACAGAGCTACGAGCAGTACTTC
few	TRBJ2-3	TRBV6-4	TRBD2	CASSETGTSGTDTQYF	TGTGCCAGCAGTGAAACCGGGACTAGCGGGACAGATACGCAGTATTTT
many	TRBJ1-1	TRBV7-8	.	CASSLAAQGFIAEAFF	TGTGCCAGCAGCTTAGCGGCCCAGGGGTTCATTGCTGAAGCTTTCTTT
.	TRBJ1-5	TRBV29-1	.	CSANTGDTSQPQHF	TGCAGTGCAAACACGGGGGACACCAGCCAGCCCCAGCATTTT
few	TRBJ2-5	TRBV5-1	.	CASSFNAETQYF	TGCGCCAGCAGCTTTAATGCAGAGACCCAGTACTTC
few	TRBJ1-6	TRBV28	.	CASIRGGSYNSPLHF	TGTGCCAGCATCCGGGGTGGCTCCTATAATTCACCCCTCCACTTT
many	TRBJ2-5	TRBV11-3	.	CASSPGALSQETQYF	TGTGCCAGCAGCCCAGGGGCCCTTTCCCAAGAGACCCAGTACTTC
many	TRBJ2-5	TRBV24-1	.	CATSDLSGPETQYF	TGTGCCACCAGTGATTTGTCCGGCCCAGAGACCCAGTACTTC
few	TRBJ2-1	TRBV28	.	CASRELGEQFF	TGTGCCAGCAGGGAACTCGGTGAGCAGTTCTTC
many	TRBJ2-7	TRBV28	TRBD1	CASSVPGTGDYEQYF	TGTGCCAGCAGTGTCCCCGGGACAGGAGACTACGAGCAGTACTTC
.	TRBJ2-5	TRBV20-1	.	CSASSRGRNQETQYF	TGCAGTGCTAGTAGCCGGGGGCGAAACCAAGAGACCCAGTACTTC
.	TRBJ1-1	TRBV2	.	CASSGWTDSTEAFF	TGTGCCAGCAGTGGGTGGACTGATTCAACTGAAGCTTTCTTT
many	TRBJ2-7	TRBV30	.	CAWRPPRTLTYEQYF	TGTGCCTGGAGACCCCCTCGGACGCTGACCTACGAGCAGTACTTC
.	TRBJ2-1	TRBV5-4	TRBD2	CASSLKAGGYYNEQFF	TGTGCCAGCAGCTTAAAAGCGGGAGGCTACTACAATGAGCAGTTCTTC
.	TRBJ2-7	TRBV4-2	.	CASSQGRHAEQYF	TGTGCCAGCAGCCAGGGGAGACATGCCGAGCAGTACTTC
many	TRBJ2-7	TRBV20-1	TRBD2	CSARDRSSGLAGGGTSEQYF	TGCAGTGCTAGAGACCGTTCCTCGGGACTAGCGGGAGGAGGGACGAGCGAGCAGTACTTC
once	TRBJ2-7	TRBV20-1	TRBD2	CSARFSKRLAMGYEQYF	TGCAGTGCTAGATTCTCGAAAAGACTAGCAATGGGGTACGAGCAGTACTTC
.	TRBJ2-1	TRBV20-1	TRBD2	CSAGTSGRRLLDEQFF	TGCAGTGCTGGGACTAGCGGACGACGGTTACTCGATGAGCAGTTCTTC
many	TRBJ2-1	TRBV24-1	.	CATSDSGLAKHNEQFF	TGTGCCACCAGTGACTCTGGGCTAGCGAAACACAATGAGCAGTTCTTC
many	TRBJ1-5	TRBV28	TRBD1	CASNLPGQGGQPQHF	TGTGCCAGCAATCTTCCGGGACAGGGGGGTCAGCCCCAGCATTTT
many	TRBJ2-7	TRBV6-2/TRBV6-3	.	CASSYSRQAPYEQYF	TGTGCCAGCAGTTACTCGAGACAGGCACCATACGAGCAGTACTTC
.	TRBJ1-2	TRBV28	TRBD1	CASSLYGPGQLNYGYTF	TGTGCCAGCAGTTTATACGGACCGGGACAGCTTAACTATGGCTACACCTTC
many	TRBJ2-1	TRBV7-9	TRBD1	CASSRGQGGHNEQFF	TGTGCCAGCAGCCGGGGACAGGGGGGACACAATGAGCAGTTCTTC
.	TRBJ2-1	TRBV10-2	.	CASSPGQLLYNEQFF	TGCGCCAGCAGTCCCGGACAGCTACTTTACAATGAGCAGTTCTTC
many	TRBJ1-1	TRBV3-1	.	CASEAGQDSALNTEAFF	TGTGCCAGTGAAGCGGGCCAAGATTCGGCACTGAACACTGAAGCTTTCTTT
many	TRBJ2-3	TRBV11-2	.	CASSLIASGTDTQYF	TGTGCCAGCAGCTTAATTGCTAGCGGCACAGATACGCAGTATTTT
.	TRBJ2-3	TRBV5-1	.	CASSYSPTDTQYF	TGCGCCAGCAGCTACTCCCCCACAGATACGCAGTATTTT
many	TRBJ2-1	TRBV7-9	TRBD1	CASSKGTGSSYNEQFF	TGTGCCAGCAGTAAAGGGACAGGGAGCTCCTACAATGAGCAGTTCTTC
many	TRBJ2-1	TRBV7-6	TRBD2	CASSSPGLVWTSGGSSYNEQFF	TGTGCCAGCAGCTCTCCGGGTTTAGTATGGACTAGCGGGGGAAGCTCCTACAATGAGCAGTTCTTC